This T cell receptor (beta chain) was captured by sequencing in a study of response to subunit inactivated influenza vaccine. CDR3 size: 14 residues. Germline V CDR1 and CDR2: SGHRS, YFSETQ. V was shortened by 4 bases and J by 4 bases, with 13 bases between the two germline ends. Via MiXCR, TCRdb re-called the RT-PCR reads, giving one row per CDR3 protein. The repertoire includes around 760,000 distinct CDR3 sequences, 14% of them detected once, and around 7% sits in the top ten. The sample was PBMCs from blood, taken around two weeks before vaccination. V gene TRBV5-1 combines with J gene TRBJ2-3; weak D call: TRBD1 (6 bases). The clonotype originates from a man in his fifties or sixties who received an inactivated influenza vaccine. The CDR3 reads CASSIGDTSDTQYF. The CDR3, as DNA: TGCGCCAGCAGCATCGGGGACACTTCAGATACGCAGTATTTT.